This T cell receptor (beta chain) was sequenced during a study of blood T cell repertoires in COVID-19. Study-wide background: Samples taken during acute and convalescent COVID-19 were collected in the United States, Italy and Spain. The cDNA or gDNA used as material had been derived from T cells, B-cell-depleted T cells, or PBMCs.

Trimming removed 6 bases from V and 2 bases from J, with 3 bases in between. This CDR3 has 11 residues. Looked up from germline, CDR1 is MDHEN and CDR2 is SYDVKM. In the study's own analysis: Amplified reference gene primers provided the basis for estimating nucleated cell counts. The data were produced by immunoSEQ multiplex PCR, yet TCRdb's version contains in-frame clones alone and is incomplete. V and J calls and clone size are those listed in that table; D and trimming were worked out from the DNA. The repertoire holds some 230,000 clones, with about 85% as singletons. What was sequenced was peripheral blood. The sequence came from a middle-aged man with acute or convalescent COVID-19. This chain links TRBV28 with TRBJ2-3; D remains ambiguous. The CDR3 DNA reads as TGTGCCAGCAGCCACACAGATACGCAGTATTTT. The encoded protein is CASSHTDTQYF.